The sequence of this T cell receptor (beta chain) was determined in a study of shared clonotypes between healthy human individuals. Study summary: The plates for each donor numbered three CD4 naive, three CD4 memory, two CD8 naive and one CD8 memory.

Replicate PCRs for sorted subsets used approximately 220 ng DNA; this equaled 25,000 to 30,000 T cell genomes. The method was immunoSEQ multiplex PCR; TCRdb's version includes in-frame clones alone and lacks a portion of them. Counted here are more than 2,000,000 clones, over 90% occurring once; the ten biggest clones make up about 0.41%. The CDR3 consists of 15 residues. The ends lost 6 bases at V and 2 bases at J; junction bases unmatched: 5. The germline gives CDR1 MGHDK, CDR2 SYGVNS. There were only Caucasian adults among the donors, and all lived in Nashville, Tennessee. The material sequenced was naive CD4+ T cells from PBMCs. Specified subset: CD45RA+ positively selected. The chain carries TRBV25-1 and TRBJ2-2; 8 bases align to TRBD2. The sequence derives from a man in his late teens or twenties in good health. Some clones in this sample may be carry-over from other donors' samples. The CDR3 region is CASSLGLANTGELFF. The DNA of the CDR3 is TGTGCCAGCAGCCTAGGACTAGCCAACACCGGGGAGCTGTTTTTT.